This section outlines one T cell receptor beta chain sequence together with its context. In the same sample, other DNA sequences code for this CDR3. Clones were read by immunoSEQ multiplex PCR, and TCRdb kept only the in-frame ones, dropping some. The sample holds more than 9,500 clones. This sample is drawn from a study of T cells in women clearing cervical HPV infection. Sequencing was carried out using blood buffy coat. The source is a woman aged 18-70 years with a cervical HPV16 infection that either progressed to CIN3+ or cleared (not recorded which).

The DNA read from the CDR3 is TGTGCCAGCAGTGTGGAGGGGGTTGGA. This translates into CASSVEGVG. The CDR3 as a whole reads CASSVEGVGYTF. The chain recombines TRBV2 with TRBJ1-2; D perhaps matches TRBD1 (6 bases). With the read ending 3 residues before the CDR3 end, the germline J gene is used to fill in that end. Germline CDR1 reads SNHLY; CDR2 reads FYNNEI. The CDR3 covers 12 residues.